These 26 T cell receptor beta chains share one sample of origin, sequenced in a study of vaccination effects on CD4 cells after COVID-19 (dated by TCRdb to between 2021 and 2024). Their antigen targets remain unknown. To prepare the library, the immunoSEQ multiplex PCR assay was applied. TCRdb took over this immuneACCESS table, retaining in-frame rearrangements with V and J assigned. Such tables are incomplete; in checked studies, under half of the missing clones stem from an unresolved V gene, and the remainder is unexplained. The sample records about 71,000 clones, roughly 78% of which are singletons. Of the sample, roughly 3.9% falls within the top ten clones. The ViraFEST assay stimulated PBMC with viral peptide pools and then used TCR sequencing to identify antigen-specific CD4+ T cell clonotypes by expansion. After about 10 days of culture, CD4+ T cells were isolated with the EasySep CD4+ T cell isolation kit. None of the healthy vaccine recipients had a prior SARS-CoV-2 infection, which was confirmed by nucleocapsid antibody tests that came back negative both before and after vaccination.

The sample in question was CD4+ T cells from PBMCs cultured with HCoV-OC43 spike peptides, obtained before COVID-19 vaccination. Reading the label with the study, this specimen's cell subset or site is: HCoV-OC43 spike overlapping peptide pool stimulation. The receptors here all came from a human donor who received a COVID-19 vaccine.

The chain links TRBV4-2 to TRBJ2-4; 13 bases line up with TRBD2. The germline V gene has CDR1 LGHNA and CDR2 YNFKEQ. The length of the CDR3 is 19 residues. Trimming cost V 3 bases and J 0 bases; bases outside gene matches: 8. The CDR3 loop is CASSQIGLAGDLAKNIQYF. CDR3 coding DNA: TGTGCCAGCAGCCAGATTGGACTAGCGGGGGACCTAGCCAAAAACATTCAGTACTTC.

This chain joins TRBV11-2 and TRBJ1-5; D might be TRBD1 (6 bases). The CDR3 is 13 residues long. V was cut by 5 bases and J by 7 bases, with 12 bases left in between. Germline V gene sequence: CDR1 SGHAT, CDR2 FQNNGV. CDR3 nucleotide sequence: TGTGCCAGCAGCGTAGGGGGGGGACAGCCCCAGCATTTT. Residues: CASSVGGGQPQHF. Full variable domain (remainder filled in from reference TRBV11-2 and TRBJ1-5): EAGVAQSPRYKIIEKRQSVAFWCNPISGHATLYWYQQILGQGPKLLIQFQNNGVVDDSQLPKDRFSAERLKGVDSTLKIQPAKLEDSAVYLCASSVGGGQPQHFGDGTRLSIL.

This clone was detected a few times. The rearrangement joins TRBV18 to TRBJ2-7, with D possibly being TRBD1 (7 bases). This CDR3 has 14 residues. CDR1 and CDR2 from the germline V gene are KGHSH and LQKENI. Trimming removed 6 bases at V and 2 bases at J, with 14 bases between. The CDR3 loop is CASSSRDRAYEQYV. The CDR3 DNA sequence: TGTGCCAGCTCCTCGCGGGACAGAGCCTACGAGCAGTACGTC.

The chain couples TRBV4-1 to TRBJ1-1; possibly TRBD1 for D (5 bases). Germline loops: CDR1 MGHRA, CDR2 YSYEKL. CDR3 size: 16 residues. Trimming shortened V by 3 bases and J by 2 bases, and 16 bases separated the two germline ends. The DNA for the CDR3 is TGCGCCAGCAGCCACCCGGGGCCTGAGTTCAACACTGAAGCTTTCTTT. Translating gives CASSHPGPEFNTEAFF.

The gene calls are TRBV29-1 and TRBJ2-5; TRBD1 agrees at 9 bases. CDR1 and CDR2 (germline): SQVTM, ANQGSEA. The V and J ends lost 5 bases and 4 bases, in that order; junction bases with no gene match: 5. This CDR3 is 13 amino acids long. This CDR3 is CSVTDRGGETQYF. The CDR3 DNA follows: TGCAGCGTTACGGACAGGGGAGGAGAGACCCAGTACTTC.

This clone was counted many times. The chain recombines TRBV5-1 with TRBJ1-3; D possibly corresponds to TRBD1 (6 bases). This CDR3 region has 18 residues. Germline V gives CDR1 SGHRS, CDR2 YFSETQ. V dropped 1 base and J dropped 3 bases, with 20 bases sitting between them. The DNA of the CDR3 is TGCGCCAGCAGCTTGACAGGGCCCTTAGCCGGGGGTGGAAACACCATATATTTT. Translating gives CASSLTGPLAGGGNTIYF.

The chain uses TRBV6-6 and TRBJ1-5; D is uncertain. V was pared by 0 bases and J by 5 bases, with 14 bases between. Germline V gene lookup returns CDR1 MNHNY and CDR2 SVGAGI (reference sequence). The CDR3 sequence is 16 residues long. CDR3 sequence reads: CASSYSASGGYQPQHF. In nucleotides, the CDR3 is TGTGCCAGCAGTTACTCTGCGTCCGGCGGGTATCAGCCCCAGCATTTT.

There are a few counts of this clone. This CDR3 reads CASSPNRDSDGEQYV. In nucleotides, the CDR3 is TGTGCCAGCTCACCTAATAGGGACTCTGATGGGGAGCAGTACGTC. The chain links TRBV18 to TRBJ2-7, with TRBD2 as a possible D gene (6 bases). The germline CDR1 and CDR2 sequences are KGHSH and LQKENI. There are 15 residues in the CDR3. Deletions cut 3 bases from V and 7 bases from J, with 19 bases between.

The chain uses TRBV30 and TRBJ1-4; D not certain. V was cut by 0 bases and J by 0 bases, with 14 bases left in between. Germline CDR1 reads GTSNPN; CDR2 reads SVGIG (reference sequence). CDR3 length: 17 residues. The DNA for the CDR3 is TGTGCCTGGAGTGTTCGATTATGGCCAGCAACTAATGAAAAACTGTTTTTT. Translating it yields CAWSVRLWPATNEKLFF.

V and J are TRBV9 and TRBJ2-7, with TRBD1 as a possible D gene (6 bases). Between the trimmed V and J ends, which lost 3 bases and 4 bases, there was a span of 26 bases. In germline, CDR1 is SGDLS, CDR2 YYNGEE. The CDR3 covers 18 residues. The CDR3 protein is CASSERGSRMTGVYEQYV. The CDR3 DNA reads TGTGCCAGCAGCGAGAGGGGGTCCAGAATGACAGGCGTATACGAGCAGTACGTC.

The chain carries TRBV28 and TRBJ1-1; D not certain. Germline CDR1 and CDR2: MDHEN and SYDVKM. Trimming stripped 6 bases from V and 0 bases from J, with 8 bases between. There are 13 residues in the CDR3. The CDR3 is CASRTNMNTEAFF. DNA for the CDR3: TGTGCCAGCAGGACCAACATGAACACTGAAGCTTTCTTT.

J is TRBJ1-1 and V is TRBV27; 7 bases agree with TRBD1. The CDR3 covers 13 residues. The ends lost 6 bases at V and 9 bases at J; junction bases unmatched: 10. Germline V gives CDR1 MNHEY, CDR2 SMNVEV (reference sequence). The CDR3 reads CASRVIGTDKAFF. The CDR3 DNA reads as TGTGCCAGCAGAGTAATCGGGACAGACAAAGCTTTCTTT.

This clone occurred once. DNA of the CDR3: TGTGCCAGCAGCTTATTAGCGGGGGCAAACACCGGGGAGCTGTTTTTT. Translated, it gives CASSLLAGANTGELFF. The genes are TRBV7-3 and TRBJ2-2; 9 nucleotides agree with TRBD2. The J segment lost 2 bases and the V segment lost 2 bases, leaving 3 bases of the junction unmatched. There are 16 residues in the CDR3. The germline gives CDR1 SGHTA, CDR2 FQGTGA.

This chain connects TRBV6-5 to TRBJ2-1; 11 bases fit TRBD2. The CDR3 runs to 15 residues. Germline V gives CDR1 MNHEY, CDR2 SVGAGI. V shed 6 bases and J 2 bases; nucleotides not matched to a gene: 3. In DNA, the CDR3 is TGTGCCAGCAGATTTAGCGGGGGGGCCTACAATGAGCAGTTCTTC. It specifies CASRFSGGAYNEQFF.

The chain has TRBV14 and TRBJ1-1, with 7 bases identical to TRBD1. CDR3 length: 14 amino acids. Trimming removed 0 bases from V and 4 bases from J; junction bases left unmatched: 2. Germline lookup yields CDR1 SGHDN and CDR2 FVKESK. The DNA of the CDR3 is TGTGCCAGCAGCCAAGAACAGGGGCTCACTGAAGCTTTCTTT. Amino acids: CASSQEQGLTEAFF.

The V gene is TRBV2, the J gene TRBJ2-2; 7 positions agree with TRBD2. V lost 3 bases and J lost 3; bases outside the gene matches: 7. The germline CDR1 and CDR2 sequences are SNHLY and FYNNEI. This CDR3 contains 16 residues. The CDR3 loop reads CASSDIAGPDTGELFF. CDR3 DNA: TGTGCCAGCAGTGATATAGCGGGTCCGGACACCGGGGAGCTGTTTTTT.

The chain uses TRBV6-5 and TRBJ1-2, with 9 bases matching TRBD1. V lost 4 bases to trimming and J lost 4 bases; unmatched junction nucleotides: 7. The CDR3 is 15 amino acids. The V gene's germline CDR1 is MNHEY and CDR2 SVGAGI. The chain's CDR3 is CASSSPKQGAYGYTF. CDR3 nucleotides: TGTGCCAGCAGTTCTCCGAAACAGGGGGCCTATGGCTACACCTTC.

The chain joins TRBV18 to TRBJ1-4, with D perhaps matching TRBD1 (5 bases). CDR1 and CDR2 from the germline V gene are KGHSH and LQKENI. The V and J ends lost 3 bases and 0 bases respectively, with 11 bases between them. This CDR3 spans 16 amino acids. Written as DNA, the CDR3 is TGTGCCAGCTCACCCGGGACCGCCGCAACTAATGAAAAACTGTTTTTT. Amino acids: CASSPGTAATNEKLFF.

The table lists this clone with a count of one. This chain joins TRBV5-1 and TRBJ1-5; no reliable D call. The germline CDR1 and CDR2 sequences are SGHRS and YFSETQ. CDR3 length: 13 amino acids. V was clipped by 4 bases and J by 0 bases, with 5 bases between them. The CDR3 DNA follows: TGCGCCAGCAGCCAATATAGCAATCAGCCCCAGCATTTT. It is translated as CASSQYSNQPQHF.

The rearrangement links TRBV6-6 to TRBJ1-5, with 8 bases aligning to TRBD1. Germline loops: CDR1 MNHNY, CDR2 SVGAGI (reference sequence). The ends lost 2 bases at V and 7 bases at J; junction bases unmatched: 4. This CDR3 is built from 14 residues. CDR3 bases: TGTGCCAGCAGTTACCGGACAGGGAGCCAGCCCCAGCATTTT. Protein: CASSYRTGSQPQHF.

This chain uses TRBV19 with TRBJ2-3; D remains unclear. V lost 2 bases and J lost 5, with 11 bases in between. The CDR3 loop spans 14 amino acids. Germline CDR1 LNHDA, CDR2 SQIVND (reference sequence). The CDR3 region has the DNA TGTGCCAGTAGTATATCGGGTGGCGGAGATACGCAGTATTTT. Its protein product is CASSISGGGDTQYF.

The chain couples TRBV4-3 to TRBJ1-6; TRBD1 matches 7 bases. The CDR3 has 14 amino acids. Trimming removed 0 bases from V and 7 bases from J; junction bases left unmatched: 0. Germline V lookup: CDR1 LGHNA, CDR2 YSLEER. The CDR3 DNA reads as TGCGCCAGCAGCCAAGAACAGGGGAATTCACCCCTCCACTTT. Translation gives CASSQEQGNSPLHF.

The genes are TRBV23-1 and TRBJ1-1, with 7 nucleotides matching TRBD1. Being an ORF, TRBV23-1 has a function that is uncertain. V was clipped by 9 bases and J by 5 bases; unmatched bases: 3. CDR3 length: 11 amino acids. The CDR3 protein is CARAQGTEAFF. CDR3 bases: TGCGCCAGGGCACAGGGGACTGAAGCTTTCTTT.

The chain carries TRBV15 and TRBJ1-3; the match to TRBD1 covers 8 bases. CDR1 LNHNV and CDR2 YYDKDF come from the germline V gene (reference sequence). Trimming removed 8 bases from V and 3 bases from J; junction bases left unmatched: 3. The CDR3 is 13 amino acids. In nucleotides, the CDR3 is TGTGCCACCGGACAGGGAAGTGGAAACACCATATATTTT. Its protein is CATGQGSGNTIYF.

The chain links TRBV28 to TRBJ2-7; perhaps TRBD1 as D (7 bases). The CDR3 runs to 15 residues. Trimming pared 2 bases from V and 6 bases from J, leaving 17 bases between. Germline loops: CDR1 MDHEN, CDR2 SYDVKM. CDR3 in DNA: TGTGCCAGCAGTTTAGGGGGGCGACAGGGAGGCGAGCAGTACGTC. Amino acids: CASSLGGRQGGEQYV.

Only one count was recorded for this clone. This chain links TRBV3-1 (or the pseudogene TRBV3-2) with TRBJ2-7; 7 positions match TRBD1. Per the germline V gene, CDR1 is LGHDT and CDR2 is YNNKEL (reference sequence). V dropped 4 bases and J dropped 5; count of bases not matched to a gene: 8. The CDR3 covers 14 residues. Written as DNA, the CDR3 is TGTGCCAGCAGCCCGGGACAGTCATTTGACGAGCAGTACGTC. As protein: CASSPGQSFDEQYV.